This is a list of T cell receptor beta chains from one sample in a study of blood T cell repertoires in COVID-19. Assay used: immunoSEQ multiplex PCR; TCRdb lists only in-frame clones, some missing. The data contain tens of thousands of clones, around nine tenths of them singletons. The sequenced sample was peripheral blood. Receptors originate from a human donor in a cohort sampled during active COVID-19. CDR3s include the opening cysteine and the closing phenylalanine or tryptophan. A D gene is named only where the DNA matches it firmly. Clone size is given for some rows only: seen once, a few or many times, or a class if the clone is expanded.

clone_size	d_call	j_call	v_call	cdr3_aa	cdr3_nt
few	TRBD1	TRBJ2-7	TRBV27	CASSLSGGRYEQYF	TGTGCCAGCAGTTTATCAGGGGGCCGGTACGAGCAGTACTTC
NA	NA	TRBJ2-1	TRBV11-2	CASSLNPTISSYNEQFF	TGTGCCAGCAGCCTCAACCCCACTATCAGCTCCTACAATGAGCAGTTCTTC
NA	NA	TRBJ1-2	TRBV5-5	CASSSLSLNYGYTF	TGTGCCAGCAGCTCCTTATCGTTAAACTATGGCTACACCTTC
once	NA	TRBJ2-7	TRBV27	CASSSQGLYEQYF	TGTGCCAGCAGTTCGCAGGGGCTCTACGAGCAGTACTTC
few	TRBD2	TRBJ2-7	TRBV5-1	CASSLTSGNSYEQYF	TGCGCCAGCAGCTTAACTAGCGGTAACTCCTACGAGCAGTACTTC
NA	NA	TRBJ1-2	TRBV29-1	CSVEGTAGSYGYTF	TGCAGCGTTGAAGGGACCGCGGGGTCCTATGGCTACACCTTC
NA	NA	TRBJ2-3	TRBV4-1	CASSPGGGTVYCPGTDTQYF	TGCGCCAGCAGCCCCGGCGGCGGGACAGTTTATTGTCCCGGAACAGATACGCAGTATTTT
NA	TRBD1	TRBJ1-5	TRBV6-5	CASRSQGGVQPQHF	TGTGCCAGCAGGAGTCAGGGGGGTGTTCAGCCCCAGCATTTT
NA	NA	TRBJ2-6	TRBV7-9	CASSSPVTSGANVLTF	TGTGCCAGCAGCTCCCCGGTTACCTCTGGGGCCAACGTCCTGACTTTC
NA	TRBD2	TRBJ2-5	TRBV3-1/TRBV3-2	CASRVAGETQYF	TGTGCCAGCAGGGTAGCGGGGGAGACCCAGTACTTC
NA	NA	TRBJ1-4	TRBV21-1	CASSKGDGTNNEKLFF	TGTGCCAGCAGCAAAGGGGATGGGACAAATAATGAAAAACTGTTTTTT
NA	TRBD2	TRBJ2-1	TRBV29-1	CSAVVGGGNEQFF	TGCAGCGCGGTGGTTGGGGGGGGCAATGAGCAGTTCTTC
once	TRBD2	TRBJ2-1	TRBV11-2	CASSLVGTREGSHNEQFF	TGTGCCAGCAGCTTAGTGGGAACGCGGGAGGGATCCCACAATGAGCAGTTCTTC
NA	NA	TRBJ1-1	TRBV7-6	CASSLGQATEAFF	TGTGCCAGCAGCTTAGGGCAGGCAACTGAAGCTTTCTTT
NA	NA	TRBJ2-7	TRBV7-9	CASSLVTAYEQYF	TGTGCCAGCAGCTTAGTTACAGCATACGAGCAGTACTTC
NA	NA	TRBJ1-1	TRBV15	CATSREIRVQGTEAFF	TGTGCCACCAGCAGAGAAATACGAGTTCAGGGAACTGAAGCTTTCTTT
NA	TRBD1	TRBJ1-6	TRBV11-2	CASSLVSQGASSPLHF	TGTGCCAGCAGCTTAGTATCCCAGGGGGCGAGTTCACCCCTCCACTTT
NA	TRBD1	TRBJ1-4	TRBV7-2	CASSPTRGPEKLFF	TGTGCCAGCAGCCCAACCAGGGGGCCTGAAAAACTGTTTTTT
NA	TRBD2	TRBJ2-5	TRBV6-5	CASSQTSGSRETQYF	TGTGCCAGCAGCCAAACTAGCGGGAGTCGAGAGACCCAGTACTTC
NA	NA	TRBJ1-6	TRBV14	CASSQGLRNNSPLHF	TGTGCCAGCAGCCAGGGTTTGAGGAATAATTCACCCCTCCACTTT
NA	NA	TRBJ2-5	TRBV7-9	CASSLAALGGGHKETQYF	TGTGCCAGCAGCTTAGCCGCTTTAGGGGGGGGGCACAAAGAGACCCAGTACTTC
NA	NA	TRBJ2-7	TRBV2	CASSDYKPGLPAYEQYF	TGTGCCAGCAGTGATTATAAACCGGGACTTCCCGCCTACGAGCAGTACTTC
NA	NA	TRBJ1-2	TRBV4-3	CASSQDLSFDGGVTEGYTF	TGCGCCAGCAGCCAAGATCTCTCATTTGATGGGGGCGTAACGGAAGGCTACACCTTC
NA	NA	TRBJ1-2	TRBV27	CASSLGAAYGYTF	TGTGCCAGCAGTTTAGGGGCAGCCTATGGCTACACCTTC
NA	NA	TRBJ2-4	TRBV5-6	CASSLYGTLAKNIQYF	TGTGCCAGCAGCTTGTATGGTACTTTAGCCAAAAACATTCAGTACTTC
once	NA	TRBJ2-7	TRBV15	CATRLGERVPYEQYF	TGTGCCACCCGACTGGGAGAAAGGGTCCCCTACGAGCAGTACTTC
NA	NA	TRBJ2-7	TRBV7-2	CASRFGGDRYEQYF	TGTGCCAGCAGGTTCGGGGGTGATCGCTACGAGCAGTACTTC
NA	NA	TRBJ2-7	TRBV4-3	CASSPRPSSYEQYF	TGCGCCAGCAGCCCCAGGCCCAGCTCCTACGAGCAGTACTTC
few	TRBD2	TRBJ2-7	TRBV3-1/TRBV3-2	CASSPTSGAPYEQYF	TGTGCCAGCAGCCCAACTAGCGGGGCTCCCTACGAGCAGTACTTC
NA	TRBD1	TRBJ1-3	TRBV5-6	CASSLMTAAGGGNTIYF	TGTGCCAGCAGCTTGATGACGGCGGCAGGGGGTGGAAACACCATATATTTT
NA	NA	TRBJ1-2	TRBV7-2	CASSEYLGTLGYTF	TGTGCCAGCAGCGAGTACCTCGGGACACTTGGCTACACCTTC
once	NA	TRBJ1-4	TRBV7-8	CASSFIRGSLNEKLFF	TGTGCCAGCAGCTTCATCAGAGGGTCCCTTAATGAAAAACTGTTTTTT
NA	TRBD2	TRBJ2-3	TRBV6-2/TRBV6-3	CASSRPQLATHTDTQYF	TGTGCCAGCAGTCGCCCCCAACTAGCGACCCACACAGATACGCAGTATTTT
NA	NA	TRBJ1-1	TRBV19	CASWTSMNTEAFF	TGTGCCAGTTGGACTTCTATGAACACTGAAGCTTTCTTT
NA	NA	TRBJ2-4	TRBV21-1	CATRGSAKEGALAKNIQYF	TGTGCCACGAGGGGGAGCGCCAAGGAGGGGGCCCTAGCCAAAAACATTCAGTACTTC
NA	TRBD2	TRBJ2-3	TRBV5-4	CASSLRESTDTQYF	TGTGCCAGCAGCCTGCGGGAGAGCACAGATACGCAGTATTTT